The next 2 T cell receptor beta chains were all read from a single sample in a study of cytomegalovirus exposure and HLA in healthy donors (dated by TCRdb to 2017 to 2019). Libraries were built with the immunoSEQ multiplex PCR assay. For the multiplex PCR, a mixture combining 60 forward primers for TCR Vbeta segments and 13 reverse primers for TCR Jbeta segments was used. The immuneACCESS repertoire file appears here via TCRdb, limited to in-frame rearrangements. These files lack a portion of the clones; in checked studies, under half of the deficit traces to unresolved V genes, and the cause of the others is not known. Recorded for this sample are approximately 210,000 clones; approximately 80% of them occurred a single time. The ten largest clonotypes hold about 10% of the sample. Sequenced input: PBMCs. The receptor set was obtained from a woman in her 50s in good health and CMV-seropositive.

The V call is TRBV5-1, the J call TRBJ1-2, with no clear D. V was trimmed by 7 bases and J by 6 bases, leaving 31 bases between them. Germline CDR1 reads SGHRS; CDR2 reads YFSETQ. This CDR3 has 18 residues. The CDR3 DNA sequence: TGCGCCAGCCGAACCTCATTCCCGCCCGGGATCGCGGTGCATGGCTACACCTTC. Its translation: CASRTSFPPGIAVHGYTF.

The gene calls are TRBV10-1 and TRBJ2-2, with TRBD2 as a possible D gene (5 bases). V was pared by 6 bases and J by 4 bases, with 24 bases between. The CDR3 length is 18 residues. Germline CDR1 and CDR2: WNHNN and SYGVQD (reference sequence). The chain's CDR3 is CASRYPLERVCFTGELFF. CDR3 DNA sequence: TGCGCCAGCAGGTATCCCCTGGAGAGGGTCTGTTTCACCGGGGAGCTGTTTTTT.